Here is one T cell receptor (beta chain) with its context. This specimen belongs to a study of siplizumab effects on memory and regulatory T cells. Sequencing used immunoSEQ multiplex PCR; TCRdb keeps in-frame clones, though not all of them. Of roughly 50,000 clones in the sample, roughly 97% were seen once. The V gene lost 2 bases and the J gene lost 0 bases, with 13 bases spanning the gap. The germline CDR1 and CDR2 sequences are SGDLS and YYNGEE. The CDR3 runs to 16 residues. The specimen was naive CD4+ T cells sorted from blood. The receptor comes from a human donor in good health. This sequence joins TRBV9 and TRBJ2-3; tentatively, D is TRBD2 (6 bases). The CDR3 region is CASSVLARTSTDTQYF. The DNA of the CDR3 is TGTGCCAGCAGCGTTCTAGCGCGAACTAGCACAGATACGCAGTATTTT.